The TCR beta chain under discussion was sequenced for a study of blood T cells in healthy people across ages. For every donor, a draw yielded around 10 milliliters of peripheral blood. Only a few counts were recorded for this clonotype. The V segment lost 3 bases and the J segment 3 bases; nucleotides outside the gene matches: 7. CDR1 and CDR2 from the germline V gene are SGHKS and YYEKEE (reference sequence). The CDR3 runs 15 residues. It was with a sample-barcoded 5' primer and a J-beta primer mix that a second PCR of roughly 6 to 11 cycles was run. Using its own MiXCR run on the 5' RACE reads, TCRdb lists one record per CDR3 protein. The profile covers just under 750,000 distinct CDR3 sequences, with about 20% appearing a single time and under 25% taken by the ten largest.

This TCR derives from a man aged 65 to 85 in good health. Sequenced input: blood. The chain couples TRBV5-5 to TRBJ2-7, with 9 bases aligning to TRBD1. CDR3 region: CASSYGTGTYYEQYF. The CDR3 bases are TGTGCCAGCAGCTACGGGACAGGGACATACTACGAGCAGTACTTC.